These T cell receptor beta chains were read from a single sample in a study of OX40 agonist ivuxolimab in advanced cancers. TCRdb keeps only in-frame clones here, not all; method: immunoSEQ multiplex PCR. The sample has some 40,000 clones; 80% to 90% are singletons. The sequencing used CD4+ or CD8+ T cells sorted from blood, collected in a trial of the OX40 agonist ivuxolimab. The receptors here all came from an adult with an advanced solid tumor such as melanoma, head and neck, liver or kidney cancer. CDR3s include the opening cysteine and the closing phenylalanine or tryptophan. Each record gives: D gene, clone size, J gene, V gene, CDR3 DNA, CDR3 protein. The D gene is left open where the match is weak. Clone sizes are given selectively: once, few, many, or a class where the clone is expanded.

D gene: .; clone size: .; J gene: TRBJ2-7; V gene: TRBV10-3; CDR3 DNA: TGTGCCATCAGTGAAGGACCTCCGAATTACGAGCAGTACTTC; CDR3 protein: CAISEGPPNYEQYF
D gene: TRBD1; clone size: .; J gene: TRBJ2-5; V gene: TRBV19; CDR3 DNA: TGTGCCAGTAGTAGGGACAGAAACTGGGAGACCCAGTACTTC; CDR3 protein: CASSRDRNWETQYF
D gene: .; clone size: .; J gene: TRBJ1-5; V gene: TRBV7-8; CDR3 DNA: TGTGCCAGCAGCTCCTCGAGCAATCAGCCCCAGCATTTT; CDR3 protein: CASSSSSNQPQHF
D gene: .; clone size: .; J gene: TRBJ2-7; V gene: TRBV6-1; CDR3 DNA: TGTGCCAGCAGTGAAGGCCAGGGGCGATACTACGAGCAGTACTTC; CDR3 protein: CASSEGQGRYYEQYF
D gene: .; clone size: .; J gene: TRBJ2-1; V gene: TRBV27; CDR3 DNA: TGTGCCAGCAGTTTAGGGTCGGCCTACAATGAGCAGTTCTTC; CDR3 protein: CASSLGSAYNEQFF
D gene: TRBD1; clone size: .; J gene: TRBJ2-1; V gene: TRBV28; CDR3 DNA: TGTGCCAGCAGAGAACAGGGGGCCCCTTACAATGAGCAGTTCTTC; CDR3 protein: CASREQGAPYNEQFF
D gene: .; clone size: .; J gene: TRBJ2-2; V gene: TRBV5-1; CDR3 DNA: TGCGCCAGCAGCTTGGAAGGGGGTCACACCGGGGAGCTGTTTTTT; CDR3 protein: CASSLEGGHTGELFF
D gene: .; clone size: few; J gene: TRBJ1-2; V gene: TRBV7-9; CDR3 DNA: TGTGCCAGCAGCCGACCTAGCGGGGGCCGGGTATCGGATGGCTACACCTTC; CDR3 protein: CASSRPSGGRVSDGYTF
D gene: .; clone size: .; J gene: TRBJ1-2; V gene: TRBV6-1; CDR3 DNA: TGTGCCAGCAGATCTGCAGGCAGGTCGGGCGGCTACACCTTC; CDR3 protein: CASRSAGRSGGYTF
D gene: .; clone size: .; J gene: TRBJ2-7; V gene: TRBV14; CDR3 DNA: TGTGCCAGCAGCCACGTTGGTTCCCCCTACGAGCAGTACTTC; CDR3 protein: CASSHVGSPYEQYF
D gene: .; clone size: once; J gene: TRBJ2-7; V gene: TRBV4-1; CDR3 DNA: TGCGCCAGCAGCCAAGGAGGGAGGGAGCAGTACTTC; CDR3 protein: CASSQGGREQYF
D gene: .; clone size: .; J gene: TRBJ1-5; V gene: TRBV7-9; CDR3 DNA: TGTGCCAGCAGCTTAGGTGACAGGAATCAGCCCCAGCATTTT; CDR3 protein: CASSLGDRNQPQHF
D gene: .; clone size: .; J gene: TRBJ2-2; V gene: TRBV2; CDR3 DNA: TGTGCCGGAATCAGGAGAAACACCGGGGAGCTGTTTTTT; CDR3 protein: CAGIRRNTGELFF
D gene: .; clone size: .; J gene: TRBJ2-3; V gene: TRBV14; CDR3 DNA: TGTGCCAGCAGCCCCACCACAGGGTTAAGGACCTCGGGCACAGATACGCAGTATTTT; CDR3 protein: CASSPTTGLRTSGTDTQYF
D gene: .; clone size: .; J gene: TRBJ2-2; V gene: TRBV7-8; CDR3 DNA: TGTGCCAGCAGCTTAGGGGCAGGGCTCACCGGGGAGCTGTTTTTT; CDR3 protein: CASSLGAGLTGELFF
D gene: .; clone size: medium-sized; J gene: TRBJ2-7; V gene: TRBV4-1; CDR3 DNA: TGCGCCAGCAGCCAAGATCTAGCCCCAGGGTACGAGCAGTACTTC; CDR3 protein: CASSQDLAPGYEQYF
D gene: TRBD1; clone size: .; J gene: TRBJ1-1; V gene: TRBV7-6; CDR3 DNA: TGTGCCAGCAGCCTTTCGACAGGGCACACTGAAGCTTTCTTT; CDR3 protein: CASSLSTGHTEAFF
D gene: .; clone size: once; J gene: TRBJ2-7; V gene: TRBV10-3; CDR3 DNA: TGTGCCATCAGTGAAGACAGAAAGTCCTACGAGCAGTACTTC; CDR3 protein: CAISEDRKSYEQYF
D gene: .; clone size: .; J gene: TRBJ2-1; V gene: TRBV11-2; CDR3 DNA: TGTGCCAGCAGCCCGAGAGGGGCAGGGGTGGCGGCGGTTGAGCAGTTCTTC; CDR3 protein: CASSPRGAGVAAVEQFF
D gene: TRBD2; clone size: .; J gene: TRBJ2-7; V gene: TRBV5-6; CDR3 DNA: TGTGCCAGCAGCTTGGGTGGCGGGAGTTCTCGGGAGCAGTACTTC; CDR3 protein: CASSLGGGSSREQYF
D gene: .; clone size: .; J gene: TRBJ2-7; V gene: TRBV11-2; CDR3 DNA: TGTGCCAGCAGCTTAGTCCCCCAGGGCTCCTACGAGCAGTACTTC; CDR3 protein: CASSLVPQGSYEQYF
D gene: .; clone size: .; J gene: TRBJ1-2; V gene: TRBV4-1; CDR3 DNA: TGCGCCAGCAGCCAAGATAATGGCAGTCCCTATGGCTACACCTTC; CDR3 protein: CASSQDNGSPYGYTF
D gene: TRBD2; clone size: .; J gene: TRBJ2-1; V gene: TRBV7-3; CDR3 DNA: TGTGCCAGCAGTAACGGACTAGCGGGGTACAATGAGCAGTTCTTC; CDR3 protein: CASSNGLAGYNEQFF
D gene: TRBD2; clone size: .; J gene: TRBJ2-1; V gene: TRBV10-3; CDR3 DNA: TGTGCTACTCTAGCGGCTTCCTACAATGAGCAGTTCTTC; CDR3 protein: CATLAASYNEQFF
D gene: .; clone size: few; J gene: TRBJ2-7; V gene: TRBV11-2; CDR3 DNA: TGTGCCAGCAGTGAAATGAACAGATACTACGAGCAGTACTTC; CDR3 protein: CASSEMNRYYEQYF
D gene: .; clone size: .; J gene: TRBJ1-1; V gene: TRBV7-6; CDR3 DNA: TGTGCCAGCAGCTTAGATCGGAAGGGAGGGGGTACTGAAGCTTTCTTT; CDR3 protein: CASSLDRKGGGTEAFF
D gene: .; clone size: .; J gene: TRBJ1-2; V gene: TRBV13; CDR3 DNA: TGTGCCAGCAGCTTAGGCCAGGGGCCCCATGGCTACACCTTC; CDR3 protein: CASSLGQGPHGYTF
D gene: TRBD1; clone size: .; J gene: TRBJ1-4; V gene: TRBV2; CDR3 DNA: TGTGCCAGTTCCTTGGACAGGGGAACGGGAGCAACTAATGAAAAACTGTTTTTT; CDR3 protein: CASSLDRGTGATNEKLFF
D gene: TRBD2; clone size: .; J gene: TRBJ2-5; V gene: TRBV2; CDR3 DNA: TGTGCCAGCAGTCGCCCGGGACTAGCGGGAGAAGAGACCCAGTACTTC; CDR3 protein: CASSRPGLAGEETQYF